Below, 29 T cell receptor beta chains from the same sample are listed, as sequenced in a study of blood T cell repertoires in COVID-19 (dated by TCRdb to about 2020). Library prep was done by the immunoSEQ multiplex PCR assay. Here the immuneACCESS table is served through TCRdb, limited to in-frame sequences with V and J called. Missing clones are a known gap in these copies; in checked studies unresolved V genes cover under half, and the rest lacks a known reason. This sample holds approximately 100,000 clones; around nine tenths were observed only once. The ten biggest clones cover 5.5% to 7% of the sample. The source material was peripheral blood. The source of these receptors is a human donor in a cohort sampled during active COVID-19.

The chain recombines TRBV28 with TRBJ1-3; D might be TRBD1 (6 bases). CDR1 and CDR2 from the germline V gene are MDHEN and SYDVKM. The CDR3 has 15 amino acids. V was trimmed by 3 bases and J by 0 bases, leaving 9 bases between them. The CDR3 nucleotides are TGTGCCAGCAGTTTCAGGGGCCACTCTGGAAACACCATATATTTT. Amino acids: CASSFRGHSGNTIYF.

V is TRBV7-3 and J is TRBJ2-3, with TRBD2 matching 8 bases. Germline lookup yields CDR1 SGHTA and CDR2 FQGTGA. Losses at the gene ends were 2 bases for V and 4 bases for J; bases not matched to a gene: 2. The CDR3 consists of 14 residues. This CDR3 reads CASSLVGLADTQYF. CDR3 in DNA: TGTGCCAGCAGCTTAGTGGGACTAGCAGATACGCAGTATTTT.

V usage is TRBV28 and J usage is TRBJ1-5; maybe TRBD1 (5 bases). There are 13 residues in the CDR3. Trimming took off 4 bases at V and 7 bases at J, with 11 bases between the two ends. Germline V gives CDR1 MDHEN, CDR2 SYDVKM. In nucleotides, the CDR3 is TGTGCCAGCAGTTCCACTTACAGGCAGCCCCAGCATTTT. Amino acid sequence: CASSSTYRQPQHF.

A single count supports this clone. The chain couples TRBV6-1 to TRBJ1-2; TRBD1 might be the D (6 bases). Trimming took off 3 bases at V and 7 bases at J, with 15 bases between the two ends. The CDR3 has 14 amino acids. Per the germline V gene, CDR1 is MNHNS and CDR2 is SASEGT. The CDR3 loop reads CASSDPDRLGGYTF. The CDR3 DNA is TGTGCCAGCAGTGACCCTGACAGGTTAGGTGGCTACACCTTC.

The chain has TRBV13 and TRBJ2-5; 7 positions match TRBD2. Germline trimming cut 3 bases from V and 1 base from J; bases unmatched to any gene: 14. The CDR3 runs to 18 residues. Looked up from germline, CDR1 is PRHDT and CDR2 is FYEKMQ (reference sequence). The CDR3 DNA follows: TGTGCCAGCAGCTTGGGAGGGCCCTCCGGAGATAGCCAAGAGACCCAGTACTTC. It is translated as CASSLGGPSGDSQETQYF. Variable domain in full (rest from reference TRBV13 and TRBJ2-5): AAGVIQSPRHLIKEKRETATLKCYPIPRHDTVYWYQQGPGQDPQFLISFYEKMQSDKGSIPDRFSAQQFSDYHSELNMSSLELGDSALYFCASSLGGPSGDSQETQYFGPGTRLLVL.

The rearrangement links TRBV6-2 or TRBV6-3 to TRBJ1-2, with 7 bases that match TRBD1. With 6 bases clipped from V and 8 bases from J, the junction kept 12 bases outside the gene matches. The V gene's germline CDR1 is MNHEY and CDR2 SVGEGT. The CDR3 is 14 residues long. The chain's CDR3 is CASSPMGQLRGYTF. CDR3 sequence (DNA): TGTGCCAGCAGCCCCATGGGACAGCTACGCGGCTACACCTTC.

Written as DNA, the CDR3 is TGTGCCAGCAGCTTAATATTCGGGGTGAACACTGAAGCTTTCTTT. Amino acid sequence: CASSLIFGVNTEAFF. The genes are TRBV7-9 and TRBJ1-1; D gene unclear. The germline V and J ends were trimmed by 2 bases and 0 bases, with 10 bases remaining between them. This CDR3 contains 15 residues. Germline-derived CDR1 and CDR2 are SEHNR and FQNEAQ (reference sequence).

V is TRBV15 and J is TRBJ2-1; no clear D. Germline CDR1 reads LNHNV; CDR2 reads YYDKDF (reference sequence). The V gene lost 0 bases and the J gene lost 3 bases, with 9 bases spanning the gap. CDR3 length: 15 residues. CDR3 bases: TGTGCCACCAGCAGAGATTCGGCAGGCTACAATGAGCAGTTCTTC. It yields the protein CATSRDSAGYNEQFF.

The DNA for the CDR3 is TGTGCCAGTAGTCGTGGTGGGGGGGGCGGTTTCAATGAGCAGTTCTTC. Protein sequence: CASSRGGGGGFNEQFF. This chain joins TRBV19 and TRBJ2-1; weak D call: TRBD2 (7 bases). V lost 5 bases and J lost 6, with 20 bases in between. Per germline, CDR1 LNHDA and CDR2 SQIVND (reference sequence). The CDR3 extends over 16 amino acids.

This chain joins TRBV2 and TRBJ2-3; 8 bases map to TRBD2. This CDR3 comprises 15 residues. Germline V lookup: CDR1 SNHLY, CDR2 FYNNEI. V dropped 6 bases and J dropped 2; count of bases not matched to a gene: 7. CDR3 bases: TGTGCCAGCAGCGGGACTAGTGCCACCACAGATACGCAGTATTTT. Amino acid sequence: CASSGTSATTDTQYF.

This clone showed up just once. The chain uses TRBV6-1 and TRBJ2-7; D is unclear. The ends were cut back, 1 base at V and 2 bases at J, with 9 bases in the middle. This CDR3 has 14 residues. Germline CDR1 and CDR2: MNHNS and SASEGT. CDR3 residues: CASSEGGTAYEQYF. The DNA of the CDR3 is TGTGCCAGCAGTGAAGGTGGCACAGCCTACGAGCAGTACTTC.

With regard to this clone: In the same sample, other DNA sequences code for this CDR3. The chain uses TRBV12-2 and TRBJ2-2; no check of the table's D call, TRBD1, against the DNA was made. TRBV12-2 is shown as a pseudogene. CDR3 length: 19 amino acids. In nucleotides, the CDR3 is TGTGCAAGTCGCACAGGACAGGCACCCTCATTTTTGAACACCGGGGAACTGTTTTTT. Amino acids: CASRTGQAPSFLNTGELFF.

The V gene is TRBV29-1, the J gene TRBJ1-3; 7 nucleotides line up with TRBD1. The V gene's germline CDR1 is SQVTM and CDR2 ANQGSEA. The CDR3 is made up of 13 amino acids. Germline trimming cut 6 bases from V and 3 bases from J; bases unmatched to any gene: 5. CDR3 nucleotides: TGCAGCGTCGCAGGGGGTCTTGGAAACACCATATATTTT. It translates to CSVAGGLGNTIYF.

The V gene is TRBV9, the J gene TRBJ2-1, with a possible D match to TRBD2 (6 bases). The V end lost 1 base, the J end lost 0 bases, and 17 bases lay between the germline ends. CDR3 length: 18 residues. The germline V gene encodes CDR1 SGDLS and CDR2 YYNGEE. The CDR3 sequence is CASSVPRGAGSSYNEQFF. The CDR3 DNA reads TGTGCCAGCAGCGTACCGCGGGGAGCCGGAAGCTCCTACAATGAGCAGTTCTTC.

The J gene is TRBJ2-5, the V gene TRBV18, with no clear D. This CDR3 has 13 residues. V gave up 4 bases and J gave up 1 base, with 7 bases separating them. Germline values: CDR1 KGHSH, CDR2 LQKENI. CDR3 nucleotide sequence: TGTGCCAGCTCACTAGTGGTCCAAGAGACCCAGTACTTC. This gives the protein CASSLVVQETQYF.

This chain uses TRBV10-3 with TRBJ1-2, with D perhaps TRBD1 (6 bases). The V and J ends lost 4 bases and 4 bases respectively, with 16 bases between them. The germline CDR1 and CDR2 sequences are ENHRY and SYGVKD. This CDR3 has 15 residues. CDR3 in DNA: TGTGCCATCAGTGGTCGGGACACATTAAGCTATGGCTACACCTTC. This translates into CAISGRDTLSYGYTF.

The chain joins TRBV2 to TRBJ1-1, with 7 bases identical to TRBD1. Germline V gene sequence: CDR1 SNHLY, CDR2 FYNNEI. V shed 4 bases, J shed 2 bases, and the junction held 7 bases outside the gene matches. The CDR3 spans 15 residues. DNA of the CDR3: TGTGCCAGCAGTGTAACCGGGACAGTCAACACTGAAGCTTTCTTT. It codes for CASSVTGTVNTEAFF.

The table lists this clone with a count of one. The chain carries TRBV3-1 (or the pseudogene TRBV3-2) and TRBJ2-3, with D perhaps matching TRBD2 (5 bases). This CDR3 has 15 amino acids. Germline V gene sequence: CDR1 LGHDT, CDR2 YNNKEL (reference sequence). V was clipped by 2 bases and J by 4 bases, with 13 bases between them. CDR3 loop: CASSQRLALADTQYF. CDR3 DNA: TGTGCCAGCAGCCAAAGGCTAGCACTAGCAGATACGCAGTATTTT.

The rearrangement links TRBV5-5 to TRBJ1-6; 7 bases align to TRBD1. The J segment lost 6 bases and the V segment lost 3 bases, leaving 3 bases of the junction unmatched. Looked up from germline, CDR1 is SGHKS and CDR2 is YYEKEE (reference sequence). This CDR3 is built from 14 residues. CDR3 residues: CASSSGQPNSPLHF. CDR3 nucleotide sequence: TGTGCCAGCAGCTCGGGACAGCCTAATTCACCCCTCCACTTT.

The rearrangement joins TRBV6-6 to TRBJ2-2; D gene ambiguous. V shed 4 bases and J shed 2 bases, with 8 bases lying between them. The germline V gene has CDR1 MNHNY and CDR2 SVGAGI (reference sequence). The length of the CDR3 is 14 residues. CDR3 amino acids: CASSWAANTGELFF. DNA of the CDR3: TGTGCCAGCAGTTGGGCAGCTAACACCGGGGAGCTGTTTTTT.

J is TRBJ1-5 and V is TRBV30, with D perhaps TRBD1 (5 bases). V lost 3 bases to trimming and J lost 8 bases, with 14 bases between them. Germline CDR1 is GTSNPN and CDR2 is SVGIG (reference sequence). The CDR3 is 13 amino acids. The DNA of the CDR3 is TGTGCCTGGAGCTGGCAGGGAAGGGAGCCCCAGCATTTT. It specifies CAWSWQGREPQHF.

The genes are TRBV27 and TRBJ2-1; weak D call: TRBD2 (6 bases). V was pared by 4 bases and J by 9 bases, with 10 bases between. Germline CDR1 MNHEY, CDR2 SMNVEV (reference sequence). The CDR3 covers 12 residues. DNA for the CDR3: TGTGCCAGCAGTTCGGGACTTACTGAGCAGTTCTTC. Protein product: CASSSGLTEQFF.

The chain carries TRBV5-4 and TRBJ2-4, with TRBD1 as a possible D gene (6 bases). CDR3 length: 13 residues. Germline values: CDR1 SGHNT, CDR2 YYREEE (reference sequence). V gave up 3 bases and J gave up 5 bases, with 9 bases separating them. CDR3: CASSWGPQNIQYF. The CDR3, as DNA: TGTGCCAGCAGCTGGGGGCCCCAAAACATTCAGTACTTC.

V is TRBV28 and J is TRBJ2-7, with 14 bases fitting TRBD2. V was clipped by 4 bases and J by 5 bases; unmatched bases: 4. The CDR3 is made up of 15 amino acids. Germline CDR1 and CDR2: MDHEN and SYDVKM. The CDR3 DNA follows: TGTGCCAGCAGTTCTCGGACTAGCGGGAGGAACGAGCAGTACTTC. This encodes CASSSRTSGRNEQYF.

The V and J genes are TRBV4-2 and TRBJ2-3; 12 nucleotides line up with TRBD2. Losses at the gene ends were 0 bases for V and 5 bases for J; bases not matched to a gene: 9. The CDR3 is 18 amino acids. Germline V lookup: CDR1 LGHNA, CDR2 YNFKEQ. CDR3 in DNA: TGTGCCAGCAGCCAAGAGTCTCTAGCGGGGGGGAGGGTAGATACGCAGTATTTT. Translation: CASSQESLAGGRVDTQYF.

The CDR3 reads CASSKAGTGDLSTEAFF. DNA for the CDR3: TGTGCCAGTAGTAAAGCCGGGACAGGGGATCTTTCCACTGAAGCTTTCTTT. The chain combines TRBV19 with TRBJ1-1; TRBD1 matches 10 bases. CDR1 is LNHDA and CDR2 is SQIVND in the germline V gene (reference sequence). CDR3 length equals 17 residues. V shed 4 bases and J 4 bases; nucleotides not matched to a gene: 12.

V and J are TRBV11-2 and TRBJ2-5, with 7 bases aligning to TRBD1. This CDR3 region has 13 residues. The germline CDR1 and CDR2 sequences are SGHAT and FQNNGV. After removal of 5 bases from V and 2 bases from J, the junction contained 2 bases not matched to a gene. The DNA for the CDR3 is TGTGCCAGCAGCCGGGGACAGCAAGAGACCCAGTACTTC. Translation: CASSRGQQETQYF.

The chain uses TRBV21-1 and TRBJ2-1; the table's D call of TRBD1 was not tested on the DNA. TRBV21-1 corresponds to a pseudogene. The CDR3 totals 16 residues. CDR3 DNA: TGTGCCAGCAGCAAAGGGGTACGACAGTCTGTTAATGAGCAGTTCTTC. Its translation: CASSKGVRQSVNEQFF.

The chain joins TRBV7-2 to TRBJ1-2; no firm D call. The V end lost 6 bases, the J end lost 4 bases, and 12 bases lay between the germline ends. This CDR3 is built from 13 residues. In germline, CDR1 is SGHTA, CDR2 FQGNSA. This CDR3 reads CASRPAAAYGYTF. DNA for the CDR3: TGTGCCAGCAGGCCCGCAGCGGCCTATGGCTACACCTTC.